This T cell receptor (beta chain) was sequenced in a study of regulatory T cells in long-lasting Graves disease. Study outcomes and limitations: Among samples with persistent disease, TRBV28, TRBJ1-2 and TRBJ2-5 were favored. Limited sample numbers may have lowered accuracy.

Trimming took 4 bases from V and 6 from J, leaving 18 bases between them. The length of the CDR3 is 15 residues. From germline, CDR1 is GTSNPN and CDR2 SVGIG (reference sequence). Researchers made TCR beta libraries by using iRepertoire HTBI primers and running Arm-PCR on CDR3 regions. TCRdb redid the calling of the multiplex PCR reads with MiXCR, one entry per CDR3 protein. The sample yields 400,000 to 500,000 distinct CDR3 sequences, 15% to 20% seen once. The time point was: newly diagnosed GD, antithyroid drugs for less than 3 months. From PBMCs, RNA was extracted and then used to make the TCR library. There are many counts of this clonotype. Antigen: not known. These data were also filed under a second study, of T cells in Graves' hyperthyroidism and ophthalmopathy.

V is TRBV30 and J is TRBJ2-2; possibly TRBD1 or TRBD2 for D (5 bases each). The sequences come from peripheral blood mononuclear cells (PBMCs), collected at new diagnosis, from a patient treated with antithyroid drugs. The source is a woman aged 25 to 39 with Graves disease. The CDR3 DNA follows: TGTGCCTGGACCAGGGACCGCTGGACGGCCGGGGAGCTGTTTTTT. Its protein is CAWTRDRWTAGELFF.